This T cell receptor beta chain was identified during a study of identifying expanded T cells in peripheral blood. Overall study results and limits: Clone count variance between two-week samples rose with total template count. Roughly 1.2 clones differed between technical replicates, versus around 15 and 19 over time.

As for this clone: What it binds is unknown.

Clones were read by immunoSEQ multiplex PCR, and TCRdb kept only the in-frame ones, dropping some. The sample lists approximately 94,000 clones, 80% to 90% seen once, with about 5.5% in the top ten. The CDR3 sequence is 14 residues long. The germline V gene encodes CDR1 SEHNR and CDR2 FQNEAQ (reference sequence). V was trimmed by 2 bases and J by 5 bases, leaving 12 bases between them. The chain is built from TRBV7-9 and TRBJ2-5, with D hard to call. This TCR derives from a person between 18 and 75 years old in good health. Sequencing was carried out using blood. The CDR3 region is CASSLSVGAETQYF. In DNA form, the CDR3 reads TGTGCCAGCAGCTTATCGGTGGGCGCCGAGACCCAGTACTTC.